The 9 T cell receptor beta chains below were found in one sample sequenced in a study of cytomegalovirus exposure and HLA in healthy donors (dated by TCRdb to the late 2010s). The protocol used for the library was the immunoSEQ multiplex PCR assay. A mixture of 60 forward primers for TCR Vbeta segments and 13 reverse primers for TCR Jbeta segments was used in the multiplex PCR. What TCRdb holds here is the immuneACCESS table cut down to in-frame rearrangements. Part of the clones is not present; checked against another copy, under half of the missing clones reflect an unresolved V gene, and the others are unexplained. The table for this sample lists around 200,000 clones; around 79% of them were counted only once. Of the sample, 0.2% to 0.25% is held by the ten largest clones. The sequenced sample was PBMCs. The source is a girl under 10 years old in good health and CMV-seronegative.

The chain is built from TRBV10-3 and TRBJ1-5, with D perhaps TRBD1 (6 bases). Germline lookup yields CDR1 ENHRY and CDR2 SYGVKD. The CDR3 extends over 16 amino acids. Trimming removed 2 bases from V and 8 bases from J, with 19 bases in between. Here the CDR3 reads CAISEGFMGGDKPQHF. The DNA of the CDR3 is TGTGCCATCAGTGAGGGGTTTATGGGGGGGGACAAGCCCCAGCATTTT.

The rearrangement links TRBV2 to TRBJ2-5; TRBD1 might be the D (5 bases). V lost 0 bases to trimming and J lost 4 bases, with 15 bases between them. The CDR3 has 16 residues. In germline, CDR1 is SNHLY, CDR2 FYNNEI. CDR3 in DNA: TGTGCCAGCAGTGAAGCTTCTGGGGCCTGGGGAGAGACCCAGTACTTC. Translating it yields CASSEASGAWGETQYF.

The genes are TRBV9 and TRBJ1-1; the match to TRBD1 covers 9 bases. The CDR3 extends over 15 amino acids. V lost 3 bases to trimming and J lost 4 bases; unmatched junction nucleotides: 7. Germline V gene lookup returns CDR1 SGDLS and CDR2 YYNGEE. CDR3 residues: CASSATGGDGTEAFF. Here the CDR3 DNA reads TGTGCCAGCAGCGCAACAGGGGGCGATGGCACTGAAGCTTTCTTT.

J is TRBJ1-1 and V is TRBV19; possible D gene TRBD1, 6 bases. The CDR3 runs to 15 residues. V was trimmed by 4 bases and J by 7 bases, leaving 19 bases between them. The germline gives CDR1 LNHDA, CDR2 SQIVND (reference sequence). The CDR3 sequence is CASSNRDGLLGEAFF. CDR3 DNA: TGTGCCAGTAGTAACAGGGACGGACTTCTGGGTGAAGCTTTCTTT.

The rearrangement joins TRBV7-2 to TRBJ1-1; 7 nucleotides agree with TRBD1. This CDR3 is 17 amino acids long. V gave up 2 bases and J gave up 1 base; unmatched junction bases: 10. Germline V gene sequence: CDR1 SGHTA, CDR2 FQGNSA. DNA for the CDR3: TGTGCCAGCAGCTTAAGAAGACAGGGTAAGCCGAACACTGAAGCTTTCTTT. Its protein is CASSLRRQGKPNTEAFF. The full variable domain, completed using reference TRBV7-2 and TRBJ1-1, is GAGVSQSPSNKVTEKGKDVELRCDPISGHTALYWYRQSLGQGLEFLIYFQGNSAPDKSGLPSDRFSAERTGGSVSTLTIQRTQQEDSAVYLCASSLRRQGKPNTEAFFGQGTRLTVV.

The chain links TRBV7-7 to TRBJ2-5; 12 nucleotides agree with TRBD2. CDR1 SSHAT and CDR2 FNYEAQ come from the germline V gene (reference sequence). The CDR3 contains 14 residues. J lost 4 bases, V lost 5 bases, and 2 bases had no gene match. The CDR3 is CASSRGLAGETQYF. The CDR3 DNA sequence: TGTGCCAGCAGCCGGGGACTAGCGGGAGAGACCCAGTACTTC.

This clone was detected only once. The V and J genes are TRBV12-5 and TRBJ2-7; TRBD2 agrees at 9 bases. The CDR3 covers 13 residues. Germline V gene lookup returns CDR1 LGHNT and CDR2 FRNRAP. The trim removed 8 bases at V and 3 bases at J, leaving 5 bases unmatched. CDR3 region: CASYIAGDYEQYF. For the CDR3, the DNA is TGTGCTAGTTATATAGCGGGGGACTACGAGCAGTACTTC.

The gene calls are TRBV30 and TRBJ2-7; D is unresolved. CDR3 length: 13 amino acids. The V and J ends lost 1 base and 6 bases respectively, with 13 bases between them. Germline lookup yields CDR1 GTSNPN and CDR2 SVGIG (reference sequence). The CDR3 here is CAWSATFLSEQYF. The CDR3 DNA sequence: TGTGCCTGGAGTGCTACTTTCTTGTCCGAGCAGTACTTC.

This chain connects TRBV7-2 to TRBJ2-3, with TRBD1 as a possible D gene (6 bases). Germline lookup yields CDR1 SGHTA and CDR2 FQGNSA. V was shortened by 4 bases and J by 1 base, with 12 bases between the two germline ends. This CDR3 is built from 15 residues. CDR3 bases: TGTGCCAGCAGCTCCGGACAGCCTGGCACAGATACGCAGTATTTT. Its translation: CASSSGQPGTDTQYF.